Following are 30 T cell receptor beta chains from one sample sequenced in a study of cytomegalovirus exposure and HLA in healthy donors. The PCR contained 60 Vbeta and 13 Jbeta primers. Repertoires were generated with immunoSEQ multiplex PCR, while TCRdb's copy carries only in-frame clones and drops some. Of 250,000 to 350,000 clones listed, about four fifths were seen once; the top ten hold over 0.3%. The material sequenced was PBMCs. Every receptor here comes from a girl aged 2 to 9 in good health and CMV-seronegative.

The chain has TRBV5-1 and TRBJ2-1, with 9 bases identical to TRBD2. CDR1 is SGHRS, CDR2 YFSETQ, per germline. This CDR3 has 14 residues. V lost 4 bases and J lost 4; bases outside the gene matches: 3. The CDR3 region is CASSTSGRYNEQFF. CDR3 coding DNA: TGCGCCAGCAGCACTAGCGGGCGGTACAATGAGCAGTTCTTC. The full variable domain, completed using reference TRBV5-1 and TRBJ2-1, is KAGVTQTPRYLIKTRGQQVTLSCSPISGHRSVSWYQQTPGQGLQFLFEYFSETQRNKGNFPGRFSGRQFSNSRSEMNVSTLELGDSALYLCASSTSGRYNEQFFGPGTRLTVL.

This chain connects TRBV6-5 to TRBJ1-3, with D unresolved. CDR3 length equals 14 residues. Germline values: CDR1 MNHEY, CDR2 SVGAGI. The V and J ends lost 4 bases and 4 bases respectively, with 11 bases between them. This CDR3 is CASSSVVSGNTIYF. As DNA, the CDR3 is TGTGCCAGCAGTTCGGTGGTGTCCGGAAACACCATATATTTT.

The chain uses TRBV7-6 and TRBJ2-3; 12 bases are a match to TRBD2. This CDR3 comprises 18 residues. The germline V gene has CDR1 SGHVS and CDR2 FNYEAQ. The J segment lost 0 bases and the V segment lost 4 bases, leaving 8 bases of the junction unmatched. The CDR3 here is CASSSTSGRWISTDTQYF. In nucleotides, the CDR3 is TGTGCCAGCAGCTCGACTAGCGGGAGATGGATTAGCACAGATACGCAGTATTTT.

The CDR3 reads CASSPWFGGNQPQHF. The CDR3, as DNA: TGTGCCAGCAGCCCTTGGTTTGGAGGCAATCAGCCCCAGCATTTT. The chain joins TRBV5-5 to TRBJ1-5; D is undetermined. CDR1 is SGHKS and CDR2 is YYEKEE in the germline V gene (reference sequence). The CDR3 has 15 amino acids. Trimming shortened V by 4 bases and J by 2 bases, and 13 bases separated the two germline ends.

In its sample, this clone was seen a few times. The chain has TRBV6-1 and TRBJ2-7, with 10 bases lining up with TRBD1. CDR1 is MNHNS, CDR2 SASEGT, per germline. The CDR3 sequence is 14 residues long. V dropped 7 bases and J dropped 6; count of bases not matched to a gene: 9. In DNA, the CDR3 is TGTGCCAGCATTCTGACAGGGGGCTCAAGCGAGCAGTACTTC. Amino acids: CASILTGGSSEQYF.

The chain links TRBV6-1 to TRBJ1-1, with TRBD1 matching over 7 bases. CDR3 size: 15 residues. Per the germline V gene, CDR1 is MNHNS and CDR2 is SASEGT. Losses at the gene ends were 8 bases for V and 0 bases for J; bases not matched to a gene: 9. The CDR3: CASQMTQGMNTEAFF. CDR3 bases: TGTGCCAGCCAAATGACACAGGGGATGAACACTGAAGCTTTCTTT.

This sequence joins TRBV28 and TRBJ1-1, with D possibly matching TRBD1 (6 bases). The CDR3 is 14 amino acids. Trimming removed 2 bases from V and 3 bases from J, with 10 bases in between. Germline V gene lookup returns CDR1 MDHEN and CDR2 SYDVKM. CDR3 nucleotides: TGTGCCAGCAGTTTAGGGGGCATGGACACTGAAGCTTTCTTT. Its translation is CASSLGGMDTEAFF.

V and J are TRBV5-1 and TRBJ1-6, with 9 bases aligning to TRBD1. The CDR3 length is 14 residues. J gave up 8 bases and V 0 bases, and 0 bases lay outside the gene matches. Germline V gene lookup returns CDR1 SGHRS and CDR2 YFSETQ. The CDR3 protein is CASSLGTGDSPLHF. For the CDR3, the DNA is TGCGCCAGCAGCTTGGGGACAGGGGATTCACCCCTCCACTTT.

Concerning this clone: One end of the junction is discordant with germline, which a read error may explain. Here the CDR3 reads CSSSLFWHRGTLDEKLFF. The CDR3 DNA follows: TGTTCCAGCAGCTTATTTTGGCATCGGGGGACCTTAGATGAAAAACTGTTTTTT. This rearrangement joins TRBV7-9 to TRBJ1-4, with a tentative D call TRBD1 (5 bases). The germline V gene encodes CDR1 SEHNR and CDR2 FQNEAQ (reference sequence). The CDR3 has 18 amino acids.

This rearrangement joins TRBV7-2 to TRBJ1-3; D might be TRBD1 (6 bases). V was shortened by 5 bases and J by 0 bases, with 14 bases between the two germline ends. Germline CDR1 and CDR2: SGHTA and FQGNSA. This CDR3 spans 16 amino acids. In nucleotides, the CDR3 is TGTGCCAGCAGCCTCCAGGGGTCATACTCTGGAAACACCATATATTTT. It yields the protein CASSLQGSYSGNTIYF.

V gene TRBV5-5 combines with J gene TRBJ1-5; the match to TRBD1 covers 9 bases. The CDR3 is 16 residues long. Looked up from germline, CDR1 is SGHKS and CDR2 is YYEKEE (reference sequence). V was pared by 4 bases and J by 4 bases, with 9 bases of the junction left unmatched. The CDR3, as DNA: TGTGCCAGCAGCCTCGCGGACAGGGGACCAAATCAGCCCCAGCATTTT. Residues: CASSLADRGPNQPQHF. The entire variable domain, with the rest obtained from reference TRBV5-5 and TRBJ1-5, is as follows: DAGVTQSPTHLIKTRGQQVTLRCSPISGHKSVSWYQQVLGQGPQFIFQYYEKEERGRGNFPDRFSARQFPNYSSELNVNALLLGDSALYLCASSLADRGPNQPQHFGDGTRLSIL.

Points on this clone: Other DNA sequences of this sample code for an identical CDR3. The V call is TRBV5-4, the J call TRBJ2-7, with D unclear. The germline CDR1 and CDR2 sequences are SGHNT and YYREEE (reference sequence). The CDR3 is 14 amino acids. V dropped 0 bases and J dropped 0 bases, with 7 bases sitting between them. The CDR3 loop reads CASSLGGLSYEQYF. The CDR3 bases are TGTGCCAGCAGCTTGGGTGGGCTCTCCTACGAGCAGTACTTC.

The V gene is TRBV27, the J gene TRBJ1-1, with 7 positions matching TRBD1. Per germline, CDR1 MNHEY and CDR2 SMNVEV (reference sequence). The CDR3 sequence is 14 residues long. V trimming: 5 bases; J trimming: 0 bases; junction bases outside the gene matches: 3. The CDR3 DNA sequence: TGTGCCAGCAGTGAACAGGGGATGAACACTGAAGCTTTCTTT. This codes for CASSEQGMNTEAFF.

V and J are TRBV7-3 and TRBJ2-7, with D maybe TRBD2 (5 bases). CDR1 is SGHTA and CDR2 is FQGTGA in the germline V gene. The V end was cut by 1 base, the J end by 2 bases, with 6 bases between. The CDR3 runs to 13 residues. The CDR3 loop reads CASSLIGTYEQYF. The CDR3 DNA reads TGTGCCAGCAGCTTAATCGGGACCTACGAGCAGTACTTC.

The V and J genes are TRBV9 and TRBJ2-1, with 11 bases identical to TRBD2. CDR3 size: 15 residues. Trimming at V came to 0 bases and at J to 11 bases, leaving 7 bases not matched to a gene. Germline CDR1 is SGDLS and CDR2 is YYNGEE. The chain's CDR3 is CASSVEVSGGGKQFF. The CDR3 nucleotides are TGTGCCAGCAGCGTAGAGGTTAGCGGGGGGGGGAAGCAGTTCTTC.

This clone was detected once. This chain joins TRBV18 and TRBJ1-5; the match to TRBD1 covers 7 bases. The CDR3 consists of 16 residues. Unmatched junction bases numbered 9, after V lost 1 base and J lost 6 bases. Germline CDR1 is KGHSH and CDR2 is LQKENI. In DNA form, the CDR3 reads TGTGCCAGCTCACCACAACGGGACAGAATTCTTCAGCCCCAGCATTTT. Its protein product is CASSPQRDRILQPQHF.

This sequence joins TRBV9 and TRBJ2-1; 14 bases align to TRBD2. This CDR3 comprises 16 residues. J was trimmed by 8 bases and V by 3 bases; bases with no gene match: 7. The germline V gene has CDR1 SGDLS and CDR2 YYNGEE. CDR3 protein: CASSGQTSGGAYEQFF. In nucleotides, the CDR3 is TGTGCCAGCAGCGGACAGACTAGCGGGGGGGCCTATGAGCAGTTCTTC.

The gene calls are TRBV6-5 and TRBJ2-4, with TRBD1 identical over 7 bases. The CDR3 loop spans 12 amino acids. Losses at the gene ends were 6 bases for V and 6 bases for J; bases not matched to a gene: 2. Germline loops: CDR1 MNHEY, CDR2 SVGAGI. This CDR3 is CASRQGVNIQYF. As DNA, the CDR3 is TGTGCCAGCAGGCAGGGGGTAAACATTCAGTACTTC.

The CDR3 here is CASSLNRGDEQFF. CDR3 nucleotide sequence: TGTGCCAGCAGCCTCAACAGGGGGGATGAGCAGTTCTTC. The rearrangement links TRBV7-6 to TRBJ2-1, with 8 bases that match TRBD1. There are 13 residues in the CDR3. The germline CDR1 and CDR2 sequences are SGHVS and FNYEAQ. Trimming removed 5 bases from V and 8 bases from J; junction bases left unmatched: 5.

The chain combines TRBV5-1 with TRBJ2-7; possibly TRBD1 for D (5 bases). V lost 0 bases, J lost 3 bases, and 16 bases lay in between. This CDR3 is 16 amino acids long. CDR1 and CDR2 (germline): SGHRS, YFSETQ. In DNA form, the CDR3 reads TGCGCCAGCAGCTTGGGTTCCGGGCAGGGTTTCTACGAGCAGTACTTC. This sequence encodes CASSLGSGQGFYEQYF.

The chain has TRBV28 and TRBJ1-1, with TRBD1 matching 9 bases. From germline, CDR1 is MDHEN and CDR2 SYDVKM. The CDR3 is made up of 15 amino acids. V lost 2 bases, J lost 6 bases, and 7 bases stayed unmatched. CDR3 protein: CASSLTWTGEAEAFF. DNA for the CDR3: TGTGCCAGCAGTTTAACCTGGACAGGGGAAGCTGAAGCTTTCTTT.

J is TRBJ1-5 and V is TRBV5-8; D gene unclear. This CDR3 contains 14 residues. Germline V gene data show CDR1 as SGHTS and CDR2 as YDEGEE. Trimming cost V 0 bases and J 6 bases, with 10 bases left between them. The CDR3 reads CASSLGYRVQPQHF. The CDR3 DNA reads as TGTGCCAGCAGCTTGGGATATCGGGTTCAGCCCCAGCATTTT.

The chain employs TRBV18 and TRBJ2-7; possibly TRBD1 for D (6 bases). The CDR3 totals 18 residues. Germline V gene lookup returns CDR1 KGHSH and CDR2 LQKENI. V lost 3 bases, J lost 2 bases, and 23 bases lay in between. CDR3 in DNA: TGTGCCAGCTCACCGGCAGGGGAAGTAGAGCGGTGGCCCTACGAGCAGTACTTC. This gives the protein CASSPAGEVERWPYEQYF.

Here the CDR3 reads CASSQGGSSYNSPLHF. The CDR3 DNA follows: TGTGCCAGCAGCCAAGGAGGGAGCTCCTATAATTCACCCCTCCACTTT. The rearrangement joins TRBV4-2 to TRBJ1-6; no clear D. The germline V and J ends were trimmed by 1 base and 0 bases, with 7 bases remaining between them. The CDR3 runs 16 residues. The germline CDR1 and CDR2 sequences are LGHNA and YNFKEQ.

The rearrangement uses TRBV6-6 and TRBJ1-4; 7 bases align to TRBD1. CDR1 MNHNY and CDR2 SVGAGI come from the germline V gene (reference sequence). The CDR3 is 15 residues long. V trimming: 2 bases; J trimming: 5 bases; junction bases outside the gene matches: 5. This chain's CDR3 is CASSYGGQRNEKLFF. The DNA of the CDR3 is TGTGCCAGCAGTTACGGGGGACAGAGGAATGAAAAACTGTTTTTT.

V usage is TRBV29-1 and J usage is TRBJ1-5; D perhaps matches TRBD1 (6 bases). CDR1 is SQVTM and CDR2 is ANQGSEA in the germline V gene. V lost 6 bases and J lost 1, with 13 bases in between. This CDR3 contains 14 residues. CDR3 nucleotide sequence: TGCAGCGTGGGGTGGGGGCCGAGCAATCAGCCCCAGCATTTT. Protein: CSVGWGPSNQPQHF.

The CDR3, as DNA: TGTGCCAGCAGCTTAGACGTTGGAGCGGGAGTCGGGTATGAGCAGTTCTTC. This encodes CASSLDVGAGVGYEQFF. V and J are TRBV11-2 and TRBJ2-1; 8 bases are shared with TRBD2. Germline-derived CDR1 and CDR2 are SGHAT and FQNNGV. The CDR3 consists of 17 residues. With V trimmed by 0 bases and J by 8 bases, 12 bases remained unmatched. The complete variable domain, with remaining parts taken from reference TRBV11-2 and TRBJ2-1, reads EAGVAQSPRYKIIEKRQSVAFWCNPISGHATLYWYQQILGQGPKLLIQFQNNGVVDDSQLPKDRFSAERLKGVDSTLKIQPAKLEDSAVYLCASSLDVGAGVGYEQFFGPGTRLTVL.

V and J are TRBV7-9 and TRBJ2-3; 9 nucleotides match TRBD2. The CDR3 spans 18 residues. Germline V gene data show CDR1 as SEHNR and CDR2 as FQNEAQ (reference sequence). V was pared by 5 bases and J by 4 bases, with 16 bases of the junction left unmatched. CDR3 nucleotide sequence: TGTGCCAGCAGCCCCCGGACGGCTCGCGGGGGGGCACCAGATACGCAGTATTTT. Its protein product is CASSPRTARGGAPDTQYF.

This clone was seen only once. The rearrangement joins TRBV6-1 to TRBJ2-1, with TRBD2 identical over 8 bases. The J segment lost 4 bases and the V segment lost 5 bases, leaving 7 bases of the junction unmatched. In germline, CDR1 is MNHNS, CDR2 SASEGT. The CDR3 sequence is 15 residues long. CDR3 DNA sequence: TGTGCCAGCAGTAGGTTGCGGGAGGTATACAATGAGCAGTTCTTC. Protein product: CASSRLREVYNEQFF.

The rearrangement links TRBV7-3 to TRBJ2-7, with 10 nucleotides matching TRBD2. CDR1 is SGHTA, CDR2 FQGTGA, per germline. The CDR3 has 17 amino acids. The ends lost 1 base at V and 2 bases at J; junction bases unmatched: 8. CDR3 protein: CASSLIYLAGGPYEQYF. The CDR3 nucleotides read TGTGCCAGCAGCTTAATCTATTTAGCGGGGGGCCCCTACGAGCAGTACTTC.